This TCR beta chain was documented in a study of tumor-infiltrating lymphocytes in oesophageal squamous cell carcinoma. CDR1 is SGHVS, CDR2 FNYEAQ, per germline. The CDR3 is 12 residues long. The V end lost 1 base, the J end lost 8 bases, and 6 bases lay between the germline ends. Via MiXCR, TCRdb re-called the PCR reads, giving one row per CDR3 protein. Among around 9,300 distinct CDR3 sequences listed, around 64% were seen once. Sequencing was performed on esophageal tumor tissue. The sequence was collected from a female donor with esophageal squamous cell carcinoma. This chain links TRBV7-6 with TRBJ2-1; D not resolved. This chain's CDR3 is CASSLGVDEQFF. DNA for the CDR3: TGTGCCAGCAGCTTAGGGGTGGATGAGCAGTTCTTC.